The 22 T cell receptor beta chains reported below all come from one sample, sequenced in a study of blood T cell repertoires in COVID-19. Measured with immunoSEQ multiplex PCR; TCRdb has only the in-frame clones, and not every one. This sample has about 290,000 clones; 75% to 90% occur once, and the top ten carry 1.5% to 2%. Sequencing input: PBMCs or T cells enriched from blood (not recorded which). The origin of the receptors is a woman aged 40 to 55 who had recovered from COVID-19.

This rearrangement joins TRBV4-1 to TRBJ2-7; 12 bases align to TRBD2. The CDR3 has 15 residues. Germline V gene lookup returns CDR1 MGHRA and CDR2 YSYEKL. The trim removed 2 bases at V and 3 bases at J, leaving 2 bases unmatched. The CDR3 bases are TGCGCCAGCAGCCAATTGACTAGCGGGAGCTACGAGCAGTACTTC. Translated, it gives CASSQLTSGSYEQYF.

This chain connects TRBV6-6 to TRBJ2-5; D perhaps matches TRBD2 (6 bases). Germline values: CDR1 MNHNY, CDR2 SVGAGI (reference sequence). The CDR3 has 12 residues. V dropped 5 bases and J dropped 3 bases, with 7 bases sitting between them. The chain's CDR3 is CASSRLEETQYF. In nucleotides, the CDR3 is TGTGCCAGCAGTCGACTAGAAGAGACCCAGTACTTC.

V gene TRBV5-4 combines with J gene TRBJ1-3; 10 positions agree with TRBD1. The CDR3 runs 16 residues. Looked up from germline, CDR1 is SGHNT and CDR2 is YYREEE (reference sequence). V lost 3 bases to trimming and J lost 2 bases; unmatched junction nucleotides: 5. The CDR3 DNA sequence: TGTGCCAGCAGCTCGGGACAGGGGATGACTGGAAACACCATATATTTT. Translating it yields CASSSGQGMTGNTIYF.

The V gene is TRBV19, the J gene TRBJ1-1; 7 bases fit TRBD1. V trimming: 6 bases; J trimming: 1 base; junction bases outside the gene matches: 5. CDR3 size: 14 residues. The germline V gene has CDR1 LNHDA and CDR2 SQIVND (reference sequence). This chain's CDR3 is CASSTGQWNTEAFF. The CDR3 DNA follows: TGTGCCAGTAGCACGGGACAGTGGAACACTGAAGCTTTCTTT.

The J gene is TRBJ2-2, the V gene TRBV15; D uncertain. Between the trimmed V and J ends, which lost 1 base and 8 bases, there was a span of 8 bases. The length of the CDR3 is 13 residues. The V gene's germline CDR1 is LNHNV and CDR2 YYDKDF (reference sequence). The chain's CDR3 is CATSRGIGGELFF. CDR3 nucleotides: TGTGCCACCAGCAGAGGGATCGGGGGGGAGCTGTTTTTT.

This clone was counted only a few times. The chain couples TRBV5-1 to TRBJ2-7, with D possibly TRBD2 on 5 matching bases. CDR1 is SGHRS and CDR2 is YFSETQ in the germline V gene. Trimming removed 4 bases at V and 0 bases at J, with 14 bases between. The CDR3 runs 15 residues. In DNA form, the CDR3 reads TGCGCCAGCAGCCCGCGGGCGTCGAGCTCCTACGAGCAGTACTTC. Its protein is CASSPRASSSYEQYF.

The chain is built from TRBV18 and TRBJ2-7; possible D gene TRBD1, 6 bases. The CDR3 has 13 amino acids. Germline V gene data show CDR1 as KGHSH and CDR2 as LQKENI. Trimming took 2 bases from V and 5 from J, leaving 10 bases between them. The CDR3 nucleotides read TGTGCCAGCTCACCAAACAGGGACCACGAGCAGTACTTC. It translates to CASSPNRDHEQYF.

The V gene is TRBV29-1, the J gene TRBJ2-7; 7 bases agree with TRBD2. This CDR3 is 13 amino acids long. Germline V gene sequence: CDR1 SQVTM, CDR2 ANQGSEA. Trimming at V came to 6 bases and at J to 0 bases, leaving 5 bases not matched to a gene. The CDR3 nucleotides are TGCAGCGTCGGGCGGGAGAGCTCCTACGAGCAGTACTTC. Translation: CSVGRESSYEQYF.

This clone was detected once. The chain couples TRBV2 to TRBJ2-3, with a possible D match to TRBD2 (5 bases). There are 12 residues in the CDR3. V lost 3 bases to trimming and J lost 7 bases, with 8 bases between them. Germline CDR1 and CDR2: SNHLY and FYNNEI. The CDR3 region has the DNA TGTGCCAGCAGTGAGAGGGCCTATACGCAGTATTTT. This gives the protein CASSERAYTQYF.

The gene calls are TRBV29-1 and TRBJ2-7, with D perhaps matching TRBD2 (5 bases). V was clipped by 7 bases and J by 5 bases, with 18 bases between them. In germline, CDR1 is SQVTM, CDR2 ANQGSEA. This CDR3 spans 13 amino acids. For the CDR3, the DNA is TGCAGCGGTTCCCGGGGTCTGTACGACGAGCAGTACTTC. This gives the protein CSGSRGLYDEQYF.

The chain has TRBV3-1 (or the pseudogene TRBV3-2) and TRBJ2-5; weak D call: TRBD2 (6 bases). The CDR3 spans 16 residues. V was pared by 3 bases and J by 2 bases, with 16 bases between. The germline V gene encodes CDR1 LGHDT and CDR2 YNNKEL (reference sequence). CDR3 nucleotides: TGTGCCAGCAGCCACCACGGGACTGGGAGACAAGAGACCCAGTACTTC. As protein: CASSHHGTGRQETQYF.

The DNA for the CDR3 is TGTGCCAGCTCCGGACAGGAGCATAACTATGGCTACACCTTC. The encoded protein is CASSGQEHNYGYTF. V is TRBV6-5 and J is TRBJ1-2; 7 bases agree with TRBD1. The CDR3 sequence is 14 residues long. CDR1 MNHEY and CDR2 SVGAGI come from the germline V gene. The ends lost 8 bases at V and 1 base at J; junction bases unmatched: 7.

In DNA form, the CDR3 reads TGTGCCAGCAGCCAACGACAGGCGGGGGGGTATGGCTACACCTTC. Protein sequence: CASSQRQAGGYGYTF. This chain joins TRBV5-4 and TRBJ1-2, with TRBD1 as a possible D gene (6 bases). Trimming removed 4 bases from V and 5 bases from J, with 18 bases in between. In germline, CDR1 is SGHNT, CDR2 YYREEE (reference sequence). The CDR3 loop spans 15 amino acids.

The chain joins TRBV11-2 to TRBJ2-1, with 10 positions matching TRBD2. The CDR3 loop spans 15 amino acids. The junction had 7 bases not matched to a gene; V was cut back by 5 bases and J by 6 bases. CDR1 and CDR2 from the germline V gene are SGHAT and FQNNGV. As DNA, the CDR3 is TGTGCCAGCAGCCTGGGGGCTAGCGGGAGCAATGAGCAGTTCTTC. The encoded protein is CASSLGASGSNEQFF.

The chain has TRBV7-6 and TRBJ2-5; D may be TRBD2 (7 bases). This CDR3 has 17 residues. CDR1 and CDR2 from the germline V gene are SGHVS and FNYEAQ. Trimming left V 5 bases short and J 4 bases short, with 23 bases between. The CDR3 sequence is CASSPSSRGGLGETQYF. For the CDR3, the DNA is TGTGCCAGCAGCCCTTCATCGAGGGGGGGCCTCGGAGAGACCCAGTACTTC.

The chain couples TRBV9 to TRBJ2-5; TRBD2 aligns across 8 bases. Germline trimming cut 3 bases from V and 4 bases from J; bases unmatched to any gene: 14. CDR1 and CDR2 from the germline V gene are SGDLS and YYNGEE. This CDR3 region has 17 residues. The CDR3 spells CASSALLNSGVGETQYF. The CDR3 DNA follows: TGTGCCAGCAGCGCCCTCTTGAATAGCGGGGTAGGAGAGACCCAGTACTTC.

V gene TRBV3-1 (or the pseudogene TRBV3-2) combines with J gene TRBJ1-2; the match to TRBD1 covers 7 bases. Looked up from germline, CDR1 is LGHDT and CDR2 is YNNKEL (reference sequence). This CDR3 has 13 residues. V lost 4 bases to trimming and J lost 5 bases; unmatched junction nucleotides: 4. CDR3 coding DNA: TGTGCCAGCAGCCTTTCAGGGGGATATGGCTACACCTTC. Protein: CASSLSGGYGYTF.

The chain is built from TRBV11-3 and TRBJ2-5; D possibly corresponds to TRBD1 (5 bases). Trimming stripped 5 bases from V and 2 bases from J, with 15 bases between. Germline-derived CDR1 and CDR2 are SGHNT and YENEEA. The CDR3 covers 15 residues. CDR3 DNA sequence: TGTGCCAGCAGCCCCCCCCTTGCAGGGCAAGAGACCCAGTACTTC. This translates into CASSPPLAGQETQYF. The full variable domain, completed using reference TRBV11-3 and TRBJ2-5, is EAGVVQSPRYKIIEKKQPVAFWCNPISGHNTLYWYLQNLGQGPELLIRYENEEAVDDSQLPKDRFSAERLKGVDSTLKIQPAELGDSAVYLCASSPPLAGQETQYFGPGTRLLVL.

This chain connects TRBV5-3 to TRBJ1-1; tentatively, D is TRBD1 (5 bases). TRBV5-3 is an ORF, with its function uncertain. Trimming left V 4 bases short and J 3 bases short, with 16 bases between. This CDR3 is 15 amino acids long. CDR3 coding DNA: TGTGCCAGAAGCCCGGGACTCCCTTTACACACTGAAGCTTTCTTT. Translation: CARSPGLPLHTEAFF.

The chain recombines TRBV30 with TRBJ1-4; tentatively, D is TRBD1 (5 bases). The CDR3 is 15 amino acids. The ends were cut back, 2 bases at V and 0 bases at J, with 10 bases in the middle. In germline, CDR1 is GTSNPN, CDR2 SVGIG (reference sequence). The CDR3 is CAWSRRGATNEKLFF. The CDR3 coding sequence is TGTGCCTGGAGTCGTAGGGGTGCAACTAATGAAAAACTGTTTTTT.

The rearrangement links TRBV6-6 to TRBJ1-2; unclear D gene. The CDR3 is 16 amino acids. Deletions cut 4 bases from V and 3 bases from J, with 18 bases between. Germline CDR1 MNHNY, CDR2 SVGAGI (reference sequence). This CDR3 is CASSSPAGWLDYGYTF. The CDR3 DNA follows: TGTGCCAGCAGTTCCCCGGCCGGGTGGTTGGACTATGGCTACACCTTC.

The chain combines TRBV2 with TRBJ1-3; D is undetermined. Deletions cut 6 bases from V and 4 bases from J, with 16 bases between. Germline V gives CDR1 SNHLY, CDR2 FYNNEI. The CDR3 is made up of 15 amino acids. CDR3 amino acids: CASSAPGIRGNTIYF. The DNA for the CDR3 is TGTGCCAGCAGCGCTCCCGGTATCCGCGGAAACACCATATATTTT.